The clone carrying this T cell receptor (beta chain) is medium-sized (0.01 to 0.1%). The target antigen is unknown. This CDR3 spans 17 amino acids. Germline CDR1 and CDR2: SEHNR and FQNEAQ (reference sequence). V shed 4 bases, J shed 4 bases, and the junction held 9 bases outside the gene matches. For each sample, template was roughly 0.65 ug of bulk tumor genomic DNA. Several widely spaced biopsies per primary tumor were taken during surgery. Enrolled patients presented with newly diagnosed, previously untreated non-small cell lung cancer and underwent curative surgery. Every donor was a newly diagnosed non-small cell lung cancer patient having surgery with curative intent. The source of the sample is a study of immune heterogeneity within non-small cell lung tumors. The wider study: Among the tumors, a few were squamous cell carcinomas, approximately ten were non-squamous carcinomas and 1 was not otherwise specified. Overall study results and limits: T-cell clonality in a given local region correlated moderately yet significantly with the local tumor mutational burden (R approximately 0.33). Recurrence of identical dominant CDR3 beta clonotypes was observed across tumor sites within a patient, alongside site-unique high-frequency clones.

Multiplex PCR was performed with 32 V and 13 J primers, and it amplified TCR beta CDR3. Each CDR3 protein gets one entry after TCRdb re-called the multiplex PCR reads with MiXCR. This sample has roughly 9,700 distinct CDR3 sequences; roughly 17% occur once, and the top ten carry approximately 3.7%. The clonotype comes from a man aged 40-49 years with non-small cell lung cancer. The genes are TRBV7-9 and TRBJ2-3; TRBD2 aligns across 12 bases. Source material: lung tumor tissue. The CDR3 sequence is CASSSGASGGAADTQYF. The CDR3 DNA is TGTGCCAGCAGCTCGGGGGCTAGCGGGGGGGCGGCAGATACGCAGTATTTT. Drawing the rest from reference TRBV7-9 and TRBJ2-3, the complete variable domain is DTGVSQNPRHKITKRGQNVTFRCDPISEHNRLYWYRQTLGQGPEFLTYFQNEAQLEKSRLLSDRFSAERPKGSFSTLEIQRTEQGDSAMYLCASSSGASGGAADTQYFGPGTRLTVL.